This TCR beta chain was retrieved from a study of control samples from healthy donors and cancer patients. Using immunoSEQ multiplex PCR, the repertoire was profiled, and TCRdb retains in-frame clones only, with some absent. The sample includes about 21,000 clones, under 90% of them seen just once. The V gene end was trimmed by 0 bases and the J gene end by 4 bases; junction bases not matched to a gene: 4. CDR3 length equals 16 residues. Germline CDR1 MNHEY, CDR2 SVGAGI. The sequence derives from a man aged 60 to 69 with colorectal cancer. V usage is TRBV6-5 and J usage is TRBJ2-3, with 10 bases aligning to TRBD1. Material: PBMCs. The CDR3 DNA sequence: TGTGCCAGCAGTTACTCGGGACAGGGGCTGGCAGATACGCAGTATTTT. It translates to CASSYSGQGLADTQYF.